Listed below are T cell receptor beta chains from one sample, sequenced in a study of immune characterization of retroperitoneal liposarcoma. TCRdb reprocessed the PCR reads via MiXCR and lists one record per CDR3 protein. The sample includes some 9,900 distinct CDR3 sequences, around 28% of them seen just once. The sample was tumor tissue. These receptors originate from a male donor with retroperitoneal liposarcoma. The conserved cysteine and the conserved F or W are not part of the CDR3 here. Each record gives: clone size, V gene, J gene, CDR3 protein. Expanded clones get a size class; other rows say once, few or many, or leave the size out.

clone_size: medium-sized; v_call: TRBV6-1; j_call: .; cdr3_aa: ASSPRVGYSYEQY
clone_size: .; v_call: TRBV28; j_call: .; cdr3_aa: ASSSAGLAVYEQY
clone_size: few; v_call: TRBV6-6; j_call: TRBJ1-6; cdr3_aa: ASSYGESSYNSPLH
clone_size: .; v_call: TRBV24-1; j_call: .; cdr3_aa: ATSGARGGLAYNEQY
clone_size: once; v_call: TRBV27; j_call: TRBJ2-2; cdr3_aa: ASRKPGLANTGELF
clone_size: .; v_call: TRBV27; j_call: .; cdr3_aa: ASSPNTLAGGLDEQY
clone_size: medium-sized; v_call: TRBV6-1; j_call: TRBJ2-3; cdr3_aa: ASSRDITDTQY
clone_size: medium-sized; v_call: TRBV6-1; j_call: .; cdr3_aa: ASKTLTYSGEYEQY
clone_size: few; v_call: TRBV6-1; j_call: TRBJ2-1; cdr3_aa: ASYTSLSYNEQF
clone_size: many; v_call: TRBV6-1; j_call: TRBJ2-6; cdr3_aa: ASSGRALGANVLT
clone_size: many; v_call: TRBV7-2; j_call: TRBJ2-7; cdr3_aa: ASSKPGSYEQY
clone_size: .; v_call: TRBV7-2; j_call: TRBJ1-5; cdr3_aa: ASSPGGQPQH
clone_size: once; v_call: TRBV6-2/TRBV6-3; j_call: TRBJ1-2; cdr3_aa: ASNPQGALLGYT
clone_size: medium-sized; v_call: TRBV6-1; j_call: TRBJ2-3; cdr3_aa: ASSISGDTQY
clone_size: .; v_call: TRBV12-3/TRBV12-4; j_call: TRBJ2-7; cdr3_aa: ASSSSDRLYEQY
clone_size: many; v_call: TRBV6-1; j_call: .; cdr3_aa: ASSEERDSYNEQY
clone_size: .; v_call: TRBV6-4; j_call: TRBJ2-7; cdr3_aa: ASSDSTGGYNEQY
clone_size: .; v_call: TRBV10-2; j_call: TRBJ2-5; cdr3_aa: ASSDLFLGTETQY
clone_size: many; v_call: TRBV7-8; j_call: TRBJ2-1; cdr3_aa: ASSVASGLAYNEQF
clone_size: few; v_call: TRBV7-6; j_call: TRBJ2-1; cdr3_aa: ASSLPSRNEQF
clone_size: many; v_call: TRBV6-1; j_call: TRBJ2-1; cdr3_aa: ASSTSGGDSYEQF
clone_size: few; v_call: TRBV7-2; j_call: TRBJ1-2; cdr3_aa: ASSLPGGLANYGYT
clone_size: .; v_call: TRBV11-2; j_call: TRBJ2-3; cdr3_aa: ASSFIPGTSGRYEQY
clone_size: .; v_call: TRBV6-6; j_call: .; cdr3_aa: ASLSVGTQF
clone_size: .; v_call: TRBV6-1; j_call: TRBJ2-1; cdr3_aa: ASKALLPEGEQF
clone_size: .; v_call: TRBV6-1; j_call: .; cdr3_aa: ASRTSPYNEQY
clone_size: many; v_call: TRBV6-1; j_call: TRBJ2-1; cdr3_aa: ASSVAAGEGIEQF
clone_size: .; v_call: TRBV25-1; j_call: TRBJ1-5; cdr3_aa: ASSEYGNQPQH
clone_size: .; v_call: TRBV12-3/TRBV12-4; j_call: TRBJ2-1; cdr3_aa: ASTVGGESDNEQF
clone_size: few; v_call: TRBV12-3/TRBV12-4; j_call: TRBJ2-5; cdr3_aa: ASSFRGGRGQETQY
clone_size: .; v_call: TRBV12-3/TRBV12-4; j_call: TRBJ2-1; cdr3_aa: ASSPLGSSYNEQF
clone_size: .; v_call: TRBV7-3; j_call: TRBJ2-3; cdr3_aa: ASSYGQGTDTQY
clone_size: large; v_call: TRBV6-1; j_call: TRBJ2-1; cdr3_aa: ASSWGNEQF
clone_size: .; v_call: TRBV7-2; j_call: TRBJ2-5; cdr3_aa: ASSSRQGYGEQY
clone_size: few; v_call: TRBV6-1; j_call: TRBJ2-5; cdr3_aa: ASSPKRETQY